This is a list of T cell receptor beta chains from one sample in a study of blood T cell repertoires in COVID-19. Libraries were prepared by immunoSEQ multiplex PCR; TCRdb keeps only in-frame clonotypes and omits some of them. This table has around 370,000 clones, almost 90% appearing once. Sequencing used peripheral blood. These receptor sequences come from an older woman with COVID-19, enrolled during active disease. Both conserved end residues are part of each CDR3. A D gene is named only where the DNA matches it firmly. Expanded clones get a size class; other rows say once, few or many, or leave the size out.

TRBV27	TRBJ2-2	-	TRBD2	TGTGCCAGCAGACCTAGCGGGGGGGCCGCCGGGGAGCTGTTTTTT	CASRPSGGAAGELFF
TRBV11-1	TRBJ1-1	-	-	TGTGCCAGCAGCTTAAAACCCGGGACTGAAGCTTTCTTT	CASSLKPGTEAFF
TRBV6-6	TRBJ1-1	-	-	TGTGCCAGCAGTTACACCAGGGGCCGATTGAACACTGAAGCTTTCTTT	CASSYTRGRLNTEAFF
TRBV19	TRBJ1-1	-	TRBD1	TGTGCCAGTACAAAGGGGGCCCTACTTGCGGGCACTGAAGCTTTCTTT	CASTKGALLAGTEAFF
TRBV6-5	TRBJ2-7	-	TRBD2	TGTGCCAGCAGCCTAGCGGGGGGGCCTTGGGAGCAGTACTTC	CASSLAGGPWEQYF
TRBV5-6	TRBJ1-1	-	-	TGTGCCAGCAGCTGGGGGGGATTAGAGGCTTTCTTT	CASSWGGLEAFF
TRBV5-1	TRBJ2-7	-	TRBD2	TGCGCCAGCAGCTCCCTGACTAGCCCTCGAGGCTACGAGCAGTACTTC	CASSSLTSPRGYEQYF
TRBV6-6	TRBJ1-2	-	TRBD1	TGTGCCAGCAGTTACGGGACAGGGCCTGGCTACACCTTC	CASSYGTGPGYTF
TRBV7-9	TRBJ1-1	-	-	TGTGCCAGCAGCTCACAGGTTGGCACTGAAGCTTTCTTT	CASSSQVGTEAFF
TRBV5-6	TRBJ2-3	-	TRBD1	TGTGCCAGCAGCTTGTTAGGGACAGGGTGGGATACGCAGTATTTT	CASSLLGTGWDTQYF
TRBV2	TRBJ2-7	-	TRBD2	TGTGCCAGCAGTGACACACGGGGACTAGACGAGCAGTACTTC	CASSDTRGLDEQYF
TRBV9	TRBJ1-1	-	-	TGTGCCAGCAGCGGACCACAGCAAACTAACACTGAAGCTTTCTTT	CASSGPQQTNTEAFF
TRBV6-5	TRBJ1-4	-	-	TGTGCCAGCATACTGGCAACTAATGAAAAACTGTTTTTT	CASILATNEKLFF
TRBV7-9	TRBJ1-5	-	-	TGTGCCAGCAGCCCCGGGGAGCAGCCCCAGCATTTT	CASSPGEQPQHF
TRBV7-2	TRBJ2-3	-	-	TGTGCCAGCAGCCCACAGGGTACCTCAGATACGCAGTATTTT	CASSPQGTSDTQYF
TRBV5-1	TRBJ2-1	-	TRBD2	TGCGCCAGCAGTTCGTCGCGGCGGGGGGCGAGCTCCTACAATGAGCAGTTCTTC	CASSSSRRGASSYNEQFF
TRBV7-2	TRBJ1-1	-	-	TGTGCCAGCAGCTTGCTCGGGACTGAAGCTTTCTTT	CASSLLGTEAFF
TRBV11-2	TRBJ2-7	-	TRBD1	TGTGCCAGCAGCTTAGTGACAGGGGAGGATGAGCAGTACTTC	CASSLVTGEDEQYF
TRBV6-1	TRBJ1-4	-	-	TGTGCCAGCAGTGAAGCGCACTCAGAAAAACTGTTTTTT	CASSEAHSEKLFF
TRBV12-5	TRBJ1-1	few	-	TGTGCTAGTGGTTTGTACCGGACAGTTACGAACACTGAAGCTTTCTTT	CASGLYRTVTNTEAFF
TRBV5-8	TRBJ2-3	-	-	TGTGCCAGCAGCTTTAGGACTTCTAGCACAGTTACGCAGTATTTT	CASSFRTSSTVTQYF
TRBV4-3	TRBJ2-7	-	-	TGCGCCAGCAGCCAAGAAGAGGCAGGGGCCTACGAGCAGTACTTC	CASSQEEAGAYEQYF
TRBV5-1	TRBJ1-5	-	TRBD1	TGCGCCAGCAGCTTTGGGACAGCCGGCAATCAGCCCCAGCATTTT	CASSFGTAGNQPQHF
TRBV7-2	TRBJ2-5	-	TRBD2	TGTGCCAGCAGCTTCCAGCGGGGGTCCAAAGAGACCCAGTACTTC	CASSFQRGSKETQYF
TRBV2	TRBJ2-3	-	-	TGTGCCAGTCAGAAAGCGGGCCCAGAAGATACGCAGTATTTT	CASQKAGPEDTQYF
TRBV28	TRBJ2-3	-	-	TGTGCCAACAAAGGGGCTTTAACAGATACGCAGTATTTT	CANKGALTDTQYF
TRBV19	TRBJ1-4	-	TRBD1	TGTGCCAGTAGTCCTACAGGGGGCACTAATGAAAAACTGTTTTTT	CASSPTGGTNEKLFF
TRBV12-3/TRBV12-4	TRBJ1-1	-	TRBD1	TGTGCCAGCAGTAGGGACAGGAACACTGAAGCTTTCTTT	CASSRDRNTEAFF
TRBV6-5	TRBJ2-7	-	-	TGTGCCAGCAGTTATCGCGTAGGGAGCTCCTACGAGCAGTACTTC	CASSYRVGSSYEQYF
TRBV3-1/TRBV3-2	TRBJ2-3	-	-	TGTGCCAGCAGCCAGGGCAGGGATCCAGATACGCAGTATTTT	CASSQGRDPDTQYF
TRBV30	TRBJ2-3	once	-	TGTGCCTGGAAACCCGGGACATTTCGAGATACGCAGTATTTT	CAWKPGTFRDTQYF
TRBV6-6	TRBJ2-7	-	-	TGTGCCAGCAGTGAGTTGGGGGGGCTGGGTGAGCAGTACTTC	CASSELGGLGEQYF
TRBV10-2	TRBJ2-3	-	-	TGCGCCAGCGGTAAAGCGGGCTACACAGATACGCAGTATTTT	CASGKAGYTDTQYF
TRBV9	TRBJ2-1	-	-	TGTGCCAGCAGCGATTGGGACATTAACCATGAGCAGTTCTTC	CASSDWDINHEQFF
TRBV7-8	TRBJ1-1	few	TRBD1	TGTGCCAGCAAACACCTCACCGGGACAGGGGTTAACACTGAAGCTTTCTTT	CASKHLTGTGVNTEAFF
TRBV6-5	TRBJ2-3	once	TRBD2	TGTGCCAGCAGTTACGCTGGACTAGCATCGGATACGCAGTATTTT	CASSYAGLASDTQYF
TRBV27	TRBJ1-2	once	TRBD1	TGTGCCAGCAAACAGGGGGCAGATGGCTACACCTTC	CASKQGADGYTF
TRBV19	TRBJ1-2	-	TRBD1	TGTGCCAGTCACCCGGGACAGGTGGCTAACTATGGCTACACCTTC	CASHPGQVANYGYTF
TRBV2	TRBJ2-7	-	-	TGTGCCAGCAGATTGGAGGAGGGGAACTACTACGAGCAGTACTTC	CASRLEEGNYYEQYF
TRBV3-1/TRBV3-2	TRBJ2-2	-	-	TGTGCCAGCAGCCAAGGAGGGGGGACTACGGGCACCGGGGAGCTGTTTTTT	CASSQGGGTTGTGELFF
TRBV13	TRBJ1-5	-	TRBD1	TGTGCCAGCAGCTTCGACAGGGATCAGCCCCAGCATTTT	CASSFDRDQPQHF
TRBV2	TRBJ1-5	-	-	TGTGCCAGCAGCGGAGGGAACAAGAATCAGCCCCAGCATTTT	CASSGGNKNQPQHF
TRBV7-8	TRBJ2-1	-	-	TGTGCCAGCAGCTTAGTAGGGGGGGCCTATGAGCAGTTCTTC	CASSLVGGAYEQFF
TRBV19	TRBJ2-3	-	-	TGTGCCAGTAGTATGAGTCGGTCCGGGACTCCAGGAGGAACGCAGTATTTT	CASSMSRSGTPGGTQYF
TRBV5-1	TRBJ1-2	-	TRBD1	TGCGCCAGCACGGCAGGGGGTCATGGCTACACCTTC	CASTAGGHGYTF
TRBV30	TRBJ2-3	-	TRBD2	TGTGCCTGGAGTTTAGGCGGGGGGGCCGATACGCAGTATTTT	CAWSLGGGADTQYF
TRBV6-5	TRBJ1-1	once	-	TGTGCCAGCAGTTACTATCGGGCGGGGGGAACTGAAGCTTTCTTT	CASSYYRAGGTEAFF
TRBV10-3	TRBJ1-4	-	TRBD1	TGTGCCATCAGTAGGGACAGCAATGAAAAACTGTTTTTT	CAISRDSNEKLFF